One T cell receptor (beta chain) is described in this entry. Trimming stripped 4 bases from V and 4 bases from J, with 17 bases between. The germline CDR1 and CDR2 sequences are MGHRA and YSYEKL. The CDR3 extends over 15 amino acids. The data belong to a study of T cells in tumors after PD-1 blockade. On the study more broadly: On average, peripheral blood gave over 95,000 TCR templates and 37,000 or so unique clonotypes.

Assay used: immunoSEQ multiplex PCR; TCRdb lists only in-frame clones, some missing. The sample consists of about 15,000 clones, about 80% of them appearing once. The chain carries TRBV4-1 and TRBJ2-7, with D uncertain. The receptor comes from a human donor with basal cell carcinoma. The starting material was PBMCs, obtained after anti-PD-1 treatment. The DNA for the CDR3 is TGCGCCAGCAGCCCAGGACCCTTTAGTAGGTACGAGCAGTACTTC. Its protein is CASSPGPFSRYEQYF.